These 11 T cell receptor beta chains came from one sample sequenced in a study of low-dose radiotherapy and immunotherapy resistance in tumors. Regarding time point: after trial treatment. The treatment: LDRT plus nivolumab, ipilimumab, low-dose cyclophosphamide and aspirin (RACIN trial). Both TCRalpha and TCRbeta chains were reverse transcribed with V-gene-specific primers. Amplification of TCRs used a constant-region primer and V-primer adapter for roughly 20 PCR cycles. From the reads, TCRdb called clonotypes with MiXCR, one entry per CDR3 protein. Altogether about 44,000 distinct CDR3 sequences are present, 25% being singletons, with the ten largest covering around a tenth. This specimen was PBMCs, taken after low-dose radiotherapy plus immunotherapy. These receptors all stem from a male donor with prostate cancer.

Many counts were recorded for this clonotype. The chain recombines TRBV19 with TRBJ2-2, with 8 bases aligning to TRBD1. Germline loops: CDR1 LNHDA, CDR2 SQIVND (reference sequence). The trim removed 3 bases at V and 0 bases at J, leaving 3 bases unmatched. This CDR3 contains 16 residues. The CDR3 nucleotides read TGTGCCAGTAGTATCGGACAGGGAGCGAACACCGGGGAGCTGTTTTTT. Encoded protein: CASSIGQGANTGELFF.

This clonotype was observed many times. This sequence joins TRBV2 and TRBJ2-1; no firm D call. V gave up 10 bases and J gave up 4 bases, with 14 bases separating them. Germline CDR1 reads SNHLY; CDR2 reads FYNNEI. The CDR3 runs to 13 residues. The CDR3 DNA reads as TGTGCCACGAGTTTCGGGCCTTACAATGAGCAGTTCTTC. Translating gives CATSFGPYNEQFF. Full variable domain (outside the CDR3, taken from reference TRBV2 and TRBJ2-1): EPEVTQTPSHQVTQMGQEVILRCVPISNHLYFYWYRQILGQKVEFLVSFYNNEISEKSEIFDDQFSVERPDGSNFTLKIRSTKLEDSAMYFCATSFGPYNEQFFGPGTRLTVL.

This clonotype was observed at least ten times. The V call is TRBV14, the J call TRBJ2-1, with TRBD2 matching over 10 bases. This CDR3 region has 21 residues. V was clipped by 1 base and J by 0 bases; unmatched bases: 15. CDR1 is SGHDN, CDR2 FVKESK, per germline. Here the CDR3 reads CASSQVLAGPFWGSSYNEQFF. The CDR3 coding sequence is TGTGCCAGCAGCCAAGTACTAGCGGGACCCTTCTGGGGGAGCTCCTACAATGAGCAGTTCTTC.

This clonotype has ten or more counts. V is TRBV11-3 and J is TRBJ2-1, with 9 bases lining up with TRBD2. V lost 6 bases to trimming and J lost 1 base; unmatched junction nucleotides: 4. Germline CDR1 and CDR2: SGHNT and YENEEA. This CDR3 has 15 residues. The CDR3 coding sequence is TGTGCCAGCAGTCGGGCGGGAGGGTCCTACAATGAGCAGTTCTTC. This codes for CASSRAGGSYNEQFF.

The J gene is TRBJ1-1, the V gene TRBV21-1; the table gives TRBD1 as D, unverified against the DNA. TRBV21-1 is marked as a pseudogene. The CDR3 has 14 amino acids. Written as DNA, the CDR3 is TGTGCCAGCCGGACAGCAAAAATGAACACTGAAGCTTTCTTT. It translates to CASRTAKMNTEAFF.

This clonotype came up a few times. The limits of the CDR3 on the DNA are not certain, so only TCRdb's listed CDR3 is given. The chain links TRBV10-3 to TRBJ2-2. CDR1 ENHRY and CDR2 SYGVKD come from the germline V gene. 16 amino acids form the CDR3, both terminal residues included. The CDR3 sequence is CAISETSANTGELFFF.

This clonotype was seen many times. The rearrangement joins TRBV6-2 or TRBV6-3 to TRBJ1-5, with 12 bases matching TRBD1. The CDR3 has 17 amino acids. Germline values: CDR1 MNHEY, CDR2 SVGEGT. Trimming at V came to 7 bases and at J to 7 bases, leaving 14 bases not matched to a gene. CDR3 bases: TGTGCCAGCAACTTCACGCCGGGACAGGGGGCGTTGCAGCCCCAGCATTTT. Protein product: CASNFTPGQGALQPQHF.

This rearrangement joins TRBV5-1 to TRBJ2-2; TRBD1 matches at 11 bases. CDR3 size: 15 residues. The germline CDR1 and CDR2 sequences are SGHRS and YFSETQ. V lost 4 bases, J lost 5 bases, and 4 bases stayed unmatched. This CDR3 is CASSAGTGGTGELFF. The CDR3 nucleotides read TGCGCCAGCAGCGCCGGGACAGGGGGTACCGGGGAGCTGTTTTTT.

This clonotype occurred many times. The V gene is TRBV19, the J gene TRBJ1-3; TRBD1 might be the D (6 bases). Per germline, CDR1 LNHDA and CDR2 SQIVND (reference sequence). The CDR3 spans 13 residues. Trimming removed 10 bases from V and 0 bases from J, with 10 bases in between. This chain's CDR3 is CATEDSSGNTIYF. The CDR3 coding sequence is TGTGCCACTGAGGACAGCTCTGGAAACACCATATATTTT.

A word on this clonotype: A far more abundant clone sits one base away, making this likely a read error. The CDR3 reads CASSETLAGYNEQYF. CDR3 DNA sequence: TGTGCCAGCAGTGAGACACTAGCGGGCTACAATGAGCAGTACTTC. V gene TRBV27 combines with J gene TRBJ2-4; 9 nucleotides line up with TRBD2. This CDR3 has 15 amino acids. V shed 5 bases, J shed 13 bases, and the junction held 15 bases outside the gene matches. Per the germline V gene, CDR1 is MNHEY and CDR2 is SMNVEV (reference sequence).

This clonotype was counted many times. CDR3 sequence: CASSIGSGGVDTQYF. CDR3 nucleotides: TGTGCCAGTAGTATAGGTTCCGGAGGGGTCGATACGCAGTATTTT. The V gene is TRBV19, the J gene TRBJ2-3; possibly TRBD2 for D (6 bases). V lost 1 base and J 6 bases, leaving 14 bases between the germline ends. This CDR3 comprises 15 residues. Germline CDR1 and CDR2: LNHDA and SQIVND (reference sequence). The full variable domain, with the rest looked up from reference TRBV19 and TRBJ2-3, is DGGITQSPKYLFRKEGQNVTLSCEQNLNHDAMYWYRQDPGQGLRLIYYSQIVNDFQKGDIAEGYSVSREKKESFPLTVTSAQKNPTAFYLCASSIGSGGVDTQYFGPGTRLTVL.